Here is one T cell receptor (beta chain) with its context. Its antigen remains unidentified. This specimen belongs to a study of T cells after yellow fever vaccination. Whole-study findings and limits: After the booster, roughly 96% of CD4 and about nine tenths of CD8 primary-response clones were re-detected. Shared CD4/CD8 clonotypes were a small share, likely from convergent recombination. FACS-sorted repertoires could contain abundant clonotypes contaminating from the bulk population.

They built TCR cDNA with 5'RACE template switching, a step that put in a universal primer site and UMIs. TCRdb redid the calling of the 5' RACE reads with MiXCR, one entry per CDR3 protein. This table has about 310,000 distinct CDR3 sequences, roughly 3.5% appearing once. The sample in question was PBMCs, obtained on the day of the yellow fever booster vaccination. The receptor was derived from a man between 18 and 29 years old who received the YFV17D yellow fever vaccine.

The CDR3 DNA reads as TGCAGTGCTAGGACCCCAGGGGGCACCGGGGAGCTGTTTTTT. Protein sequence: CSARTPGGTGELFF. This rearrangement joins TRBV20-1 to TRBJ2-2, with 7 bases lining up with TRBD1. V lost 3 bases, J lost 4 bases, and 5 bases stayed unmatched. The CDR3 spans 14 residues. Looked up from germline, CDR1 is DFQATT and CDR2 is SNEGSKA (reference sequence).